This TCR beta chain was obtained from a study of T-cell memory formation after mild COVID-19. Using its own MiXCR run on the 5' RACE reads, TCRdb lists one record per CDR3 protein. The table includes around 200,000 distinct CDR3 sequences, about a fifth detected once. There are many counts of this clonotype. J was trimmed by 5 bases and V by 3 bases; bases with no gene match: 9. The CDR3 runs 16 residues. Germline V gene lookup returns CDR1 SGHNT and CDR2 YYREEE (reference sequence). This receptor was identified in an adult woman who had mild COVID-19 (a few samples of this study predate the infection). Cell type and time point are not known. Material for sequencing was PBMCs or a T cell subset sorted from them (not recorded which). The chain couples TRBV5-4 to TRBJ2-3; 10 bases agree with TRBD1. CDR3 DNA: TGTGCCAGCAGCTCCTGGACAGGGGGAGCGAGAGATACGCAGTATTTT. This encodes CASSSWTGGARDTQYF.